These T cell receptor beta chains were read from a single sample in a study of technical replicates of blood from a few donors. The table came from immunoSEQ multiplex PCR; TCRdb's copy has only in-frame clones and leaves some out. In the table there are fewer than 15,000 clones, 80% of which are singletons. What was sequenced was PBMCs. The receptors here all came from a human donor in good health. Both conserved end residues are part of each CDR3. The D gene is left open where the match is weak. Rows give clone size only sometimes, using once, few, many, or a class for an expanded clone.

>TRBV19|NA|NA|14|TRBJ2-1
TGTGCCAGTAGTATCCCCGGGACTTACAATGAGCAGTTCTTC
CASSIPGTYNEQFF
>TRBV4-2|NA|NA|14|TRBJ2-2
TGTGCCAGCAGCCAAGGGCGGCCCACCGGGGAGCTGTTTTTT
CASSQGRPTGELFF
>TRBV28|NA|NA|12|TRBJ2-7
TGTGCCAGCAGTTCGGTCCTCCCCGAGCAGTACTTC
CASSSVLPEQYF
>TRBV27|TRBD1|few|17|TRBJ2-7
TGTGCCAGCAGTGTATTCCAAGGACAGGGGGCAATGTACGAGCAGTACTTC
CASSVFQGQGAMYEQYF
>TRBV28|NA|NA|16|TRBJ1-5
TGTGCCAGCAGTTTGGGGGGACTAACACCCAATCAGCCCCAGCATTTT
CASSLGGLTPNQPQHF
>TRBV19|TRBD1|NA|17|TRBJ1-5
TGTGCCAGTAGTAGGACAGGATCAAGGTATAGCAATCAGCCCCAGCATTTT
CASSRTGSRYSNQPQHF
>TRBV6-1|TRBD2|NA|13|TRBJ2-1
TGTTTGATCCGATGGACTAGCAGGAATGAGCAGTTCTTC
CLIRWTSRNEQFF
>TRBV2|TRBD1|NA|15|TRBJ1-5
TGTGCCAGCAGCCAGGGGGGCTACAACAATCAGCCCCAGCATTTT
CASSQGGYNNQPQHF
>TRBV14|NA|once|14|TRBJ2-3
TGTGCCAGCAGCTTCCAGGGGTTCACAGATACGCAGTATTTT
CASSFQGFTDTQYF
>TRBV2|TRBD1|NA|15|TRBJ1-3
TGTGCCAGCAGCGGGACAGGGGCCTCTGGAAACACCATATATTTT
CASSGTGASGNTIYF
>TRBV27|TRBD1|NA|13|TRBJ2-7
TGTGCCAGCAGTTTACAGGGGGCCTACGAGCAGTACTTC
CASSLQGAYEQYF
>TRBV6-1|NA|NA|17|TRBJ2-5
TGTGCCAGCAGTGAAGGTCCGGGACTGGAGGGGATAGAGACCCAGTACTTC
CASSEGPGLEGIETQYF
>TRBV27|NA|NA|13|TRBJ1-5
TGTGCCAGCAGTCCGCGGCGGGGGGGGCCCCAGCATTTT
CASSPRRGGPQHF
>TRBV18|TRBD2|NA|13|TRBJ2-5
TGTGCCAGCTCACTCGGACTAGAAGAGACCCAGTACTTC
CASSLGLEETQYF
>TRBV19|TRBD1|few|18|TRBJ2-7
TGTGCCAGTAGTACATCAATTACAGGGGGCCAGAGCTCCTACGAGCAGTACTTC
CASSTSITGGQSSYEQYF
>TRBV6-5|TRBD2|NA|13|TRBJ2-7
TGTGCCAGCAACTTAGCGGGGGCAGGGGAGCAGTACTTC
CASNLAGAGEQYF
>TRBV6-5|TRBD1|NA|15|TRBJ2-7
TGTGCCAGGACCTTCGGACAGGCGGTTTACTACGAGCAGTACTTC
CARTFGQAVYYEQYF
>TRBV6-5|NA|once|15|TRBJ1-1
TGTGCCAGCAGTTACTCGATCACGGGGGACACTGAAGCTTTCTTT
CASSYSITGDTEAFF
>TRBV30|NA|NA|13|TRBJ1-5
TGTGCCTGGAGTGTACAGGAGAGTTCCCCCCAGCATTTT
CAWSVQESSPQHF
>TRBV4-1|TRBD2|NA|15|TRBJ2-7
TGCGCCAGCAGCCAATTGGGGACTAGCGGGAGCGAGCAGTACTTC
CASSQLGTSGSEQYF
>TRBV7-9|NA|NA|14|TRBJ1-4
TGTGCCAGCAGCTTAGGGACAGCGAATGAAAAACTGTTTTTT
CASSLGTANEKLFF
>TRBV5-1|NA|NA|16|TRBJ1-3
TGCGCCAGCAGCTTGGCCGGGGGACTGACTGGAAACACCATATATTTT
CASSLAGGLTGNTIYF
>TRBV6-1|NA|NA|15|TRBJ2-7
TGTGCCAGCAGTGAAGGGCCGGACAGATACTACGAGCAGTACTTC
CASSEGPDRYYEQYF
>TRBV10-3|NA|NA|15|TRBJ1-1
TGTGCCATCAGCGACAAACAGGGATTGAACACTGAAGCTTTCTTT
CAISDKQGLNTEAFF
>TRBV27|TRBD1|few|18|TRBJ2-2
TGTGCCAGCAGTCCGCCTGGGACAGGGGGCCGACACACCGGGGAGCTGTTTTTT
CASSPPGTGGRHTGELFF
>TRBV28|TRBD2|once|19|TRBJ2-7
TGTGCCAGCAGTGATATAAGATCCGGGACTAGCGGGAGGGGCAACGAGCAGTACTTC
CASSDIRSGTSGRGNEQYF
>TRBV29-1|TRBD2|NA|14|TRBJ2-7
TGCAGCGCCACCACGGGACTAGCGAATTCCGAGCAGTACTTC
CSATTGLANSEQYF
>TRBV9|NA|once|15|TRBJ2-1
TGTGCCAGCAGCGTAGAGGGACAAAACTACAATGAGCAGTTCTTC
CASSVEGQNYNEQFF
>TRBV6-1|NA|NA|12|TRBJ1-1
TGTGCCAGCGAGGGCTTGGGCACTGAAGCTTTCTTT
CASEGLGTEAFF
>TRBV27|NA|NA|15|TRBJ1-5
TGTGCCAGCAGTTACCAGGGATCTAGCAATCAGCCCCAGCATTTT
CASSYQGSSNQPQHF
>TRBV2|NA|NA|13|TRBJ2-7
TGTGCCAGCACACAGGGTTTAGCGGGCGAGCAGTACTTC
CASTQGLAGEQYF
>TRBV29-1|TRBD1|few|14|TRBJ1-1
TGCAGCGTTAAGGGACAGGGGGCTTCCACTGAAGCTTTCTTT
CSVKGQGASTEAFF
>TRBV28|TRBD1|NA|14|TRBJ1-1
TGTGCCAGCAGGCGAGGGGGCTTGAACACTGAAGCTTTCTTT
CASRRGGLNTEAFF
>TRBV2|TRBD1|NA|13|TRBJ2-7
TGTGCCAGCTTCGCAGGGGGACGGGACGAGCAGTACTTC
CASFAGGRDEQYF
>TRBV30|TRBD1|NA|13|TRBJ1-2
TGTGCCTGGAGTCTGACAGGGGGAAATGGCTACACCTTC
CAWSLTGGNGYTF
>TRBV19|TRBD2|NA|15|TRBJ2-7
TGTGCCAGTAGTAAACCGGGACTAGGGTATAGCGAGCAGTACTTC
CASSKPGLGYSEQYF
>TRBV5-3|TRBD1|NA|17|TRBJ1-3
TGTGCCAGAAGCGCCGGACAGGCCCGCAGCTCTGGAAACACCATATATTTT
CARSAGQARSSGNTIYF
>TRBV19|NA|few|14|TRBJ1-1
TGTGCCAGTAGCTCCTCATTGAGGGACACTGAAGCTTTCTTT
CASSSSLRDTEAFF
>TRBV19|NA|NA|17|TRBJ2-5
TGTGCCAGTAGTATAAGCAGCGGCGGGTACCTTCAAGAGACCCAGTACTTC
CASSISSGGYLQETQYF
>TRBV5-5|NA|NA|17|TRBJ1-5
TGTGCCAGCAGCGGAGGTTATCGGCAGGATAGCAATCAGCCCCAGCATTTT
CASSGGYRQDSNQPQHF
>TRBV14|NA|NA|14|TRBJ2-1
TGTGCCAGCAGCCAAGGAATTCGCTTCTCGAGAACGTTCTTC
CASSQGIRFSRTFF
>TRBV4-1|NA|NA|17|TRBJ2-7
TGCGCCAGCAGCCAGGGACTTTCCTACGGGGGTTCCTACGAGCAGTACTTC
CASSQGLSYGGSYEQYF
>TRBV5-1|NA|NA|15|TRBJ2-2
TGCGCCAGCAGCCCCCCCCGGTCCTTCGGCGGGGAGCTGTTTTTT
CASSPPRSFGGELFF
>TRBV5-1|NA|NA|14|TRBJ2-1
TGCGCCAGCAGCAGTCAGGGCTCCTACAATGAGCAGTTCTTC
CASSSQGSYNEQFF
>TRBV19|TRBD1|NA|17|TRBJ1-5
TGTGCCAGTCACAAAACAGGGGGTTTTGGCGGCAATCAGCCCCAGCATTTT
CASHKTGGFGGNQPQHF
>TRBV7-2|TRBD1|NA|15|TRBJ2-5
TGTGCCAGCAGTCCCGCTGGGACAGGCCGAGAGACCCAGTACTTC
CASSPAGTGRETQYF
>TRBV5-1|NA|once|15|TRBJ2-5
TGCGCCAGCAGCTTGGACGTCCAGGGTGGGGTGACCCAGTACTTC
CASSLDVQGGVTQYF
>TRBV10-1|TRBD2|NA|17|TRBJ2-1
TGCGCCAGCAGTGAAGGACCGGGACTAGCGGTCTACAATGAGCAGTTCTTC
CASSEGPGLAVYNEQFF
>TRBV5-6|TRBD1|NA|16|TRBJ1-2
TGTGCCAGCAGCTTAGGGACAGGGGTCGCTAACTATGGCTACACCTTC
CASSLGTGVANYGYTF
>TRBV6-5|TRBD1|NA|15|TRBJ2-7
TGTGCCAGCAGTAGAACAGGGGGTCTCTGGGACGAGCAGTACTTC
CASSRTGGLWDEQYF
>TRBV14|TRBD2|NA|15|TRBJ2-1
TGTGCCAGCAGCTCCCGACTAGCGGGGTTGAATGAGCAGTTCTTC
CASSSRLAGLNEQFF
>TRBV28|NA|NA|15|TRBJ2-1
TGTGCCAGCAGTAGGGGGGGGAGCTCCTACAATGAGCAGTTCTTC
CASSRGGSSYNEQFF
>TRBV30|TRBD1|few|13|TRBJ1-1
TGTGCCTGGAGTGCACAGGGGGACACTGAAGCTTTCTTT
CAWSAQGDTEAFF
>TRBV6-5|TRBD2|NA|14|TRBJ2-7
TGTGCCAGCAGTTATGGGGATAGCGGGAAAGAGCAGTACTTC
CASSYGDSGKEQYF
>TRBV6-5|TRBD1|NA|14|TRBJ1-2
TGTGCCAGCAGTTCTCAGGGGACAGGGAGTGGCTACACCTTC
CASSSQGTGSGYTF
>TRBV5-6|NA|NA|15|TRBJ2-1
TGTGCCAGCAGCTTGAGCACCCGCTCCTACAATGAGCAGTTCTTC
CASSLSTRSYNEQFF
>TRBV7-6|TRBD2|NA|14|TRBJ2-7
TGTGCCAGCAGCTTAGCGGGAGGGCCGAACGAGCAGTACTTC
CASSLAGGPNEQYF
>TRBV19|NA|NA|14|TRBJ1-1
TGTGCCAGTAGTATAGCGAGTGGGAACACTGAAGCTTTCTTT
CASSIASGNTEAFF
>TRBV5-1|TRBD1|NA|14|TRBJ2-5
TGCGCCAGCAGCACTCCGGGACAGCAAGAGACCCAGTACTTC
CASSTPGQQETQYF